This entry features one T cell receptor beta chain sequence. Its antigen is still unknown. These data are taken from a study of identical twins. Findings of the study overall: Twins shared out-of-frame alpha sequences with excess low generation probability.

Via MiXCR, TCRdb re-called the 5' RACE reads, giving one row per CDR3 protein. The sample holds about 530,000 distinct CDR3 sequences, approximately 16% seen once. The sample also formed part of further work on yellow fever vaccine responses in identical twins.

Sequenced material: CD4+ T cells sorted from blood. This sequence originates from a woman aged 18-35 years in good health.

CDR3 protein: CASSPLQRGAGNEQFF. The CDR3 DNA reads as TGCGCCAGCAGCCCTCTCCAGCGGGGGGCTGGTAATGAGCAGTTCTTC. This chain uses TRBV5-1 with TRBJ2-1; TRBD2 agrees at 9 bases. After removal of 4 bases from V and 7 bases from J, the junction contained 12 bases not matched to a gene. The CDR3 contains 16 residues. Germline CDR1 SGHRS, CDR2 YFSETQ.